Listed here are 24 T cell receptor beta chains from one sample, sequenced in a study of blood T cell repertoires in COVID-19. The repertoire was sequenced with immunoSEQ multiplex PCR; TCRdb's copy has only in-frame clones and lacks some. The sample consists of roughly 110,000 clones, around nine tenths of them appearing once. Source material: peripheral blood. The receptors shown here come from a human donor with acute or convalescent COVID-19. The donor label of this sample is uncertain.

This rearrangement joins TRBV28 to TRBJ1-4; 7 bases fit TRBD1. Trimming removed 4 bases from V and 5 bases from J; junction bases left unmatched: 7. Germline V lookup: CDR1 MDHEN, CDR2 SYDVKM. The CDR3 extends over 15 amino acids. The CDR3 coding sequence is TGTGCCAGCAGTTCTCAGGGACAGCCAAATGAAAAACTGTTTTTT. This codes for CASSSQGQPNEKLFF. Using reference TRBV28 and TRBJ1-4 for the parts outside the CDR3, the full variable domain is DVKVTQSSRYLVKRTGEKVFLECVQDMDHENMFWYRQDPGLGLRLIYFSYDVKMKEKGDIPEGYSVSREKKERFSLILESASTNQTSMYLCASSSQGQPNEKLFFGSGTQLSVL.

V is TRBV30 and J is TRBJ1-5, with a possible D match to TRBD1 (5 bases). V was shortened by 2 bases and J by 4 bases, with 9 bases between the two germline ends. The CDR3 totals 13 residues. Germline CDR1 reads GTSNPN; CDR2 reads SVGIG (reference sequence). For the CDR3, the DNA is TGTGCCTGGAGTCTCGACAGTAATCAGCCCCAGCATTTT. Translated, it gives CAWSLDSNQPQHF.

J is TRBJ1-1 and V is TRBV6-5; 9 bases align to TRBD1. This CDR3 contains 15 residues. Trimming took 5 bases from V and 3 from J; bases not matched to a gene: 7. CDR1 is MNHEY, CDR2 SVGAGI, per germline. CDR3 nucleotide sequence: TGTGCCAGCAGTACACAGGGGGCGCAGGACACTGAAGCTTTCTTT. It yields the protein CASSTQGAQDTEAFF.

V usage is TRBV7-2 and J usage is TRBJ1-5; 7 bases align to TRBD1. V trimming: 5 bases; J trimming: 7 bases; junction bases outside the gene matches: 11. CDR1 is SGHTA and CDR2 is FQGNSA in the germline V gene. This CDR3 is 15 amino acids long. CDR3 sequence (DNA): TGTGCCAGCAGCGCTCAGGCAGGGGGAATACAGCCCCAGCATTTT. Translating gives CASSAQAGGIQPQHF.

This clone was counted between two and nine times. The gene calls are TRBV27 and TRBJ1-2, with TRBD1 identical over 11 bases. The CDR3 totals 16 residues. Germline assignment: CDR1 MNHEY and CDR2 SMNVEV (reference sequence). The ends lost 5 bases at V and 4 bases at J; junction bases unmatched: 9. DNA for the CDR3: TGTGCCAGCAGTCCACACGGACAGGGGGCGATCTATGGCTACACCTTC. As protein: CASSPHGQGAIYGYTF.

The V and J genes are TRBV18 and TRBJ2-7; a possible D gene is TRBD1 (6 bases). This CDR3 is built from 15 residues. V was shortened by 2 bases and J by 2 bases, with 13 bases between the two germline ends. From germline, CDR1 is KGHSH and CDR2 LQKENI. The CDR3 nucleotides are TGTGCCAGCTCACCAAGTCAGGGGACCCCCTACGAGCAGTACTTC. It encodes CASSPSQGTPYEQYF.

Only one count was recorded for this clone. The J gene is TRBJ1-1, the V gene TRBV4-2; D not certain. CDR1 LGHNA and CDR2 YNFKEQ come from the germline V gene. The CDR3 is 15 amino acids. Trimming removed 4 bases from V and 1 base from J, with 13 bases in between. The CDR3 DNA reads as TGTGCCAGCAGCCCCCGAGGGAAACGGAACACTGAAGCTTTCTTT. It yields the protein CASSPRGKRNTEAFF.

V gene TRBV6-5 combines with J gene TRBJ1-5; D gene uncertain. Trimming pared 6 bases from V and 4 bases from J, leaving 16 bases between. The CDR3 sequence is 15 residues long. Germline loops: CDR1 MNHEY, CDR2 SVGAGI. In nucleotides, the CDR3 is TGTGCCAGCAGCCTGAATGAGGGAAGAAATCAGCCCCAGCATTTT. This encodes CASSLNEGRNQPQHF.

The J gene is TRBJ1-1, the V gene TRBV5-6; D not certain. The CDR3 runs to 15 residues. The germline gives CDR1 SGHDT, CDR2 YYEEEE. Between the trimmed V and J ends, which lost 4 bases and 2 bases, there was a span of 15 bases. The CDR3 protein is CASSPVNGENTEAFF. Here the CDR3 DNA reads TGTGCCAGCAGCCCGGTCAACGGTGAAAACACTGAAGCTTTCTTT.

The genes are TRBV18 and TRBJ1-1; 8 bases match TRBD1. The germline V gene has CDR1 KGHSH and CDR2 LQKENI. The CDR3 contains 13 residues. J gave up 6 bases and V 3 bases, and 3 bases lay outside the gene matches. The CDR3 region is CASSPRGQAEAFF. The CDR3 DNA is TGTGCCAGCTCACCGAGGGGACAGGCTGAAGCTTTCTTT.

A few counts support this clone. This rearrangement joins TRBV29-1 to TRBJ2-1; possibly TRBD1 for D (7 bases). Between the trimmed V and J ends, which lost 4 bases and 7 bases, there was a span of 14 bases. From germline, CDR1 is SQVTM and CDR2 ANQGSEA. The CDR3 length is 13 residues. DNA for the CDR3: TGCAGCGTTGGACAGGGTAGCGGTAATGAGCAGTTCTTC. This gives the protein CSVGQGSGNEQFF.

The chain uses TRBV1 and TRBJ1-4; TRBD1, the table's D call, was not compared with the DNA. TRBV1 corresponds to a pseudogene. The CDR3 runs 18 residues. The DNA of the CDR3 is TGCACCAGCAGCCCATGGGACAGAGATAGAGCAACTAATGAAAAACTGTTTTTT. Its translation: CTSSPWDRDRATNEKLFF.

The rearrangement joins TRBV28 to TRBJ2-5; 7 positions match TRBD1. Losses at the gene ends were 5 bases for V and 7 bases for J; bases not matched to a gene: 7. CDR3 length equals 13 residues. Germline CDR1 reads MDHEN; CDR2 reads SYDVKM. The CDR3 nucleotides are TGTGCCAGCAGTACGACAGGGATGGGGACCCAGTACTTC. Translating gives CASSTTGMGTQYF.

The chain uses TRBV6-5 and TRBJ2-5; D gene unclear. Germline assignment: CDR1 MNHEY and CDR2 SVGAGI. Trimming removed 2 bases from V and 3 bases from J, with 7 bases in between. The CDR3 sequence is 13 residues long. The DNA of the CDR3 is TGTGCCAGCAGTTACGGCACCGAAGAGACCCAGTACTTC. It specifies CASSYGTEETQYF.

This chain joins TRBV2 and TRBJ1-2; TRBD1 aligns across 7 bases. The V segment lost 3 bases and the J segment 6 bases; nucleotides outside the gene matches: 4. Germline values: CDR1 SNHLY, CDR2 FYNNEI. The CDR3 has 13 residues. The CDR3 DNA is TGTGCCAGCAGTGAGGAGGGGGCCAATGGCTACACCTTC. Encoded protein: CASSEEGANGYTF.

V gene TRBV3-1 (or the pseudogene TRBV3-2) combines with J gene TRBJ1-2; a possible D gene is TRBD1 (6 bases). V dropped 1 base and J dropped 5 bases, with 11 bases sitting between them. CDR3 length: 14 residues. In germline, CDR1 is LGHDT, CDR2 YNNKEL (reference sequence). The CDR3 is CASSQGDTLYGYTF. CDR3 nucleotides: TGTGCCAGCAGCCAAGGGGACACCTTGTATGGCTACACCTTC.

This clone was seen a handful of times. The chain uses TRBV5-4 and TRBJ2-3; 8 bases line up with TRBD2. V trimming: 0 bases; J trimming: 7 bases; junction bases outside the gene matches: 7. Germline V CDR1 and CDR2: SGHNT, YYREEE (reference sequence). This CDR3 is 15 amino acids long. CDR3 nucleotides: TGTGCCAGCAGCTTGGAAACCGGGGGGGGTTATACGCAGTATTTT. As protein: CASSLETGGGYTQYF.

As regards this clone: Other DNA sequences in this sample translate to the same CDR3. The rearrangement joins TRBV5-1 to TRBJ2-7; 10 nucleotides agree with TRBD2. J gave up 7 bases and V 4 bases, and 8 bases lay outside the gene matches. Germline CDR1 reads SGHRS; CDR2 reads YFSETQ. This CDR3 region has 14 residues. CDR3 residues: CASSLASGGYEQYF. CDR3 coding DNA: TGCGCCAGCAGCCTAGCTAGCGGGGGTTATGAGCAGTACTTC.

This chain uses TRBV4-1 with TRBJ2-7, with 7 nucleotides matching TRBD1. The V and J ends lost 0 bases and 7 bases, in that order; junction bases with no gene match: 12. This CDR3 is 16 amino acids long. Germline V lookup: CDR1 MGHRA, CDR2 YSYEKL. For the CDR3, the DNA is TGCGCCAGCAGCCAAGATGAGACAGGGATTACTGGGGAGCAGTACTTC. It is translated as CASSQDETGITGEQYF.

The chain recombines TRBV7-2 with TRBJ2-3; D gene unclear. The length of the CDR3 is 14 residues. Germline V CDR1 and CDR2: SGHTA, FQGNSA. Trimming took 1 base from V and 2 from J, leaving 7 bases between them. CDR3 bases: TGTGCCAGCAGCTTAGATCCGGTCACAGATACGCAGTATTTT. Residues: CASSLDPVTDTQYF.

The V and J genes are TRBV4-3 and TRBJ1-5, with D unresolved. The length of the CDR3 is 15 residues. Trimming took 2 bases from V and 3 from J, leaving 11 bases between them. Germline CDR1 reads LGHNA; CDR2 reads YSLEER. CDR3 DNA: TGCGCCAGCAGCCAAAAACGAGGGCACAATCAGCCCCAGCATTTT. This sequence encodes CASSQKRGHNQPQHF.

V usage is TRBV12-3 or TRBV12-4 and J usage is TRBJ2-1; D is ambiguous. V lost 2 bases, J lost 1 base, and 3 bases lay in between. This CDR3 contains 13 residues. CDR3 residues: CASSLRSYNEQFF. CDR3 coding DNA: TGTGCCAGCAGTTTACGGTCCTACAATGAGCAGTTCTTC.

This chain joins TRBV29-1 and TRBJ1-5, with 7 bases fitting TRBD1. V lost 4 bases to trimming and J lost 0 bases; unmatched junction nucleotides: 0. Germline CDR1 SQVTM, CDR2 ANQGSEA. This CDR3 contains 13 residues. The CDR3 sequence is CSVGQGSNQPQHF. The CDR3 DNA sequence: TGCAGCGTTGGACAGGGTAGCAATCAGCCCCAGCATTTT.

This chain connects TRBV7-2 to TRBJ2-2; no reliable D call. V dropped 1 base and J dropped 0 bases, with 6 bases sitting between them. The CDR3 has 15 residues. CDR1 and CDR2 (germline): SGHTA, FQGNSA. The CDR3 coding sequence is TGTGCCAGCAGCTTAGGCAGTACGAACACCGGGGAGCTGTTTTTT. As protein: CASSLGSTNTGELFF.